The sequence of this T cell receptor beta chain was determined in a study of T cells in Graves' hyperthyroidism and ophthalmopathy. The CDR3 consists of 15 residues. Trimming left V 3 bases short and J 5 bases short, with 18 bases between. Germline-derived CDR1 and CDR2 are SGDLS and YYNGEE. Study conclusions and caveats: Blood also showed most of the thyroid clonotypes that were expanded above 0.001.

This clonotype was detected a few times. As yet, its antigen is unknown. TCR beta CDR3 regions were amplified from RNA. Carried out on the TCR CDR3, a first-round RT-PCR used the HTBI primer set. A single record per CDR3 protein comes from TCRdb applying MiXCR to the multiplex PCR reads. The sample holds about 290,000 distinct CDR3 sequences, roughly 14% seen once. The sample, blood from the first hyperthyroidism diagnosis, precedes any ophthalmopathy symptoms. Specimen: blood. The chain recombines TRBV9 with TRBJ2-7; D is possibly TRBD2 (7 bases). This receptor was taken from a woman aged 30 to 39 with Graves' hyperthyroidism that later progressed to Graves' ophthalmopathy. In nucleotides, the CDR3 is TGTGCCAGCAGCGCCACGGGGGGAGGGGGAGACGAGCAGTACTTC. It is translated as CASSATGGGGDEQYF.